This T cell receptor beta chain was observed in a study of T cell responses to AZD1222 COVID-19 vaccine. The study, taken as a whole, reports: Vaccine-related CD4 TCRs covered spike, predominating at 160-218 and 743-854. With two AZD1222 doses given, Spike-specific TCR breadth and depth both rose.

There are 17 residues in the CDR3. Concerning this clone: Its antigen remains unidentified.

Sequencing was performed with immunoSEQ multiplex PCR; in TCRdb, only in-frame clones are kept and a portion is missing. The table has some 120,000 clones, 88% seen once. Pooled in the analysis were second doses at about 4 or about 12 weeks. The chain recombines TRBV21-1 with TRBJ2-7; the table's D gene call, TRBD2, was not cross checked with the DNA. TRBV21-1 is a pseudogene locus. This receptor was obtained from an adult who received the AZD1222 COVID-19 vaccine. Here the sequenced sample was peripheral blood, taken 28 days after the second AZD1222 dose. The CDR3 sequence: CASSEESSGGPRYEQYF. CDR3 sequence (DNA): TGTGCCAGCAGCGAAGAGTCATCGGGGGGCCCTCGGTACGAGCAGTACTTC.